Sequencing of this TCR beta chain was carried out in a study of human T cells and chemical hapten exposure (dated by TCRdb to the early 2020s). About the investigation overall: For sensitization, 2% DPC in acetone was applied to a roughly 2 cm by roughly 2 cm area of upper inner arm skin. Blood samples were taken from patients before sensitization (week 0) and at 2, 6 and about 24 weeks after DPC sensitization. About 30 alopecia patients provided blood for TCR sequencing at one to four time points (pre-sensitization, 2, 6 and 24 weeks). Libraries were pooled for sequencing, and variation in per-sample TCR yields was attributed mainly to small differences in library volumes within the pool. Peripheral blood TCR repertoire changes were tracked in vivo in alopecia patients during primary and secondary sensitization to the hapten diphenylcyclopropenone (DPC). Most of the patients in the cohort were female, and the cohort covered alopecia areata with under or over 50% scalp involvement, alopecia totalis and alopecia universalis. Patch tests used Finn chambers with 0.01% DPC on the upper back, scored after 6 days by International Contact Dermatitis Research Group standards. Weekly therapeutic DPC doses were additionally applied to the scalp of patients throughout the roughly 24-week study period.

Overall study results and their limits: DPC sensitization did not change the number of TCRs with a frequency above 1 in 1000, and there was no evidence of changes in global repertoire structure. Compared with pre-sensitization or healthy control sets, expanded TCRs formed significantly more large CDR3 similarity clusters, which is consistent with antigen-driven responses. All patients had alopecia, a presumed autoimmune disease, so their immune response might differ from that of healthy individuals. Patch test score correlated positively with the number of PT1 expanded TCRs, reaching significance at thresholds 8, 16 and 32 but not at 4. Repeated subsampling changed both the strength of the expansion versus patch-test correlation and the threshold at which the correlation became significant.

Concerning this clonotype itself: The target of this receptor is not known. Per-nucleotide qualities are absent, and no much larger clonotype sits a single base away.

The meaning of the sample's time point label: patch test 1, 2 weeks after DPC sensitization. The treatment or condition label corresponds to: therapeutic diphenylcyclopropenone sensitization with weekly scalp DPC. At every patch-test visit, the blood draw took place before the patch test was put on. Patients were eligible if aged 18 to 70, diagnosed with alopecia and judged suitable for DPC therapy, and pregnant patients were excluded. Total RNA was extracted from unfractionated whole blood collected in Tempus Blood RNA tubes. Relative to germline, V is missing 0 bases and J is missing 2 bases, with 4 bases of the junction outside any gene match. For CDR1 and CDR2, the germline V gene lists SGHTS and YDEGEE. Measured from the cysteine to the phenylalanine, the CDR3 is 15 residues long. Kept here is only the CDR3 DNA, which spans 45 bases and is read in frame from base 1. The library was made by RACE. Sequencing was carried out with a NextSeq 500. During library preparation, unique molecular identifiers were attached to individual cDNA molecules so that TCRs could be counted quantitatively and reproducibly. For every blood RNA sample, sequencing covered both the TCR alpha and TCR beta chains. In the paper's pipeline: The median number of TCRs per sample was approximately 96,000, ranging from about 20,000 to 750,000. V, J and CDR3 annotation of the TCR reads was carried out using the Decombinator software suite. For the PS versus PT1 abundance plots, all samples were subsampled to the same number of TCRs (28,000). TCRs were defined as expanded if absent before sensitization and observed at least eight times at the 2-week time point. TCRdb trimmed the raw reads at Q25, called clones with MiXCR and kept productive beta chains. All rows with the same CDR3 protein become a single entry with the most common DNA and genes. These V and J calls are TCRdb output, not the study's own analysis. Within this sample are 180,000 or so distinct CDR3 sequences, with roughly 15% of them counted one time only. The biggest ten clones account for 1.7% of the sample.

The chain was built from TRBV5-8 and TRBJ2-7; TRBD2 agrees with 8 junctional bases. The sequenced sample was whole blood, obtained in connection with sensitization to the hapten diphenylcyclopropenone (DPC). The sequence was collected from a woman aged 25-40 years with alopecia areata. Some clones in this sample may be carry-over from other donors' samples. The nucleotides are TGTGCCAGCAGCTTGGCAGCGGGAGTCACCTACGAGCAGTACTTC. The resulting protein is CASSLAAGVTYEQYF. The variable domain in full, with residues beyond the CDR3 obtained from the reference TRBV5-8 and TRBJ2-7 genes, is EAGVTQSPTHLIKTRGQQATLRCSPISGHTSVYWYQQALGLGLQFLLWYDEGEERNRGNFPPRFSGRQFPNYSSELNVNALELEDSALYLCASSLAAGVTYEQYFGPGTRLTVT.